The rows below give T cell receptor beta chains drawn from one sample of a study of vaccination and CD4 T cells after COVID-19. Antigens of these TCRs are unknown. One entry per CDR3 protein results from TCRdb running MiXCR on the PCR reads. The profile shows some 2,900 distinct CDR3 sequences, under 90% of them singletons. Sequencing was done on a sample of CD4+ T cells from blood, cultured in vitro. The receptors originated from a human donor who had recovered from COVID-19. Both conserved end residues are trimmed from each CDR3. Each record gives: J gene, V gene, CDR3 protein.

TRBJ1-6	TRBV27	ASTLGTGSYSPLH
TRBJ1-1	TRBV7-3	ASSPDRMNTEAF
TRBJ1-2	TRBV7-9	ASSMQGSYGYT
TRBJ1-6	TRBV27	ASNLGLRGSPLH
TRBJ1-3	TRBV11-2	ASSSDRGFGNTIY
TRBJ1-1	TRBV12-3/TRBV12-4	ASRYTVAEAF
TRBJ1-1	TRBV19	ASRPLASRGITPEAF
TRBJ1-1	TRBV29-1	SAGQGAITEAF
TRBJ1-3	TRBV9	ASTGNSGNTIY
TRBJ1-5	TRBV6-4	ASSVDANQPQH
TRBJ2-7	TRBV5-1	ARAHGAGYIYEQY
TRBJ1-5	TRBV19	ASSVPGGNQPQH
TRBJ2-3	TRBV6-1	ASGPGGTVDTQY
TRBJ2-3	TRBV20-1	SATLAGGPTDTQY
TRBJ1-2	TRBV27	ASSSFREGYGYT
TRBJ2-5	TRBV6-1	ASRKGETQY
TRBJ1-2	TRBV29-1	SVEDRSAGYT
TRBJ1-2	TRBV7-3	ASSPTGDRLYGYT
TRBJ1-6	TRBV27	ASSLFRQGKEPLH
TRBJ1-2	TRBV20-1	SARDSGTGKYYGYT
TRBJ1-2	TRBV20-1	SARDPQATVYGYT
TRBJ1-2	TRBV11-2	ASSPTGESYGYT
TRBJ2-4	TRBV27	ASSLNRQRGAKNIQY
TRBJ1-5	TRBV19	ASSRSQGQPQH
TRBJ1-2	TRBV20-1	SASQPYYGYT
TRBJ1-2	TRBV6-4	ASSPTTVGNYGYT
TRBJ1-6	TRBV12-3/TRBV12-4	ASSTFTGSYNSPLH
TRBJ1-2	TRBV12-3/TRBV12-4	ASLRGRNYGYT
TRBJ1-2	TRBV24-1	ATSQGLNYGYT
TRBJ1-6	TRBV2	ASLVGGISSPLH
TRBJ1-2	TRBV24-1	ATSDSGTDYGYT
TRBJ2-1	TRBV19	ASSMGVQLLVYNEQF
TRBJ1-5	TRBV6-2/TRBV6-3	ASRKLVSNQPQH
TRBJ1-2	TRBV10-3	AISPDRDGNGYT
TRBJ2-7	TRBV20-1	SAPGQGAIEQY
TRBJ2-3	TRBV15	ATSRVTDTQY
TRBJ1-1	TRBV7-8	ASSWRQTLNTEAF
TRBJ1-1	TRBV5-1	ASVGQGRKAF
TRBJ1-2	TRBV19	ASSTTARYGYT
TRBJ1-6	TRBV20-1	SARAPGEALH
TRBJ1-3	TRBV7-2	ASSLQGASGNTIY
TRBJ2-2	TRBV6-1	ASSPYSTGIRNTGELF
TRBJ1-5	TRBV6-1	ASRGPGQGFGPQH
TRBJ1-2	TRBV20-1	SARRTLNYGYT
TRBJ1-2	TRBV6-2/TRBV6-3	ASTGFYGYT
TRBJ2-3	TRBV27	ASSLATGPFSTTDTQY
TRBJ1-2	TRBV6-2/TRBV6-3	ASSYTGGMDGYT
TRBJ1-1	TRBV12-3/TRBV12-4	ASSRLDRVNTEAF
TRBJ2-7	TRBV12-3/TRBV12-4	ASSFGTGAHTY
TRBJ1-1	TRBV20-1	SPKRALRAEAF
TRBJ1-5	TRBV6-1	ASPTGSEPQH
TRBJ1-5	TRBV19	ASSTDRASPQH